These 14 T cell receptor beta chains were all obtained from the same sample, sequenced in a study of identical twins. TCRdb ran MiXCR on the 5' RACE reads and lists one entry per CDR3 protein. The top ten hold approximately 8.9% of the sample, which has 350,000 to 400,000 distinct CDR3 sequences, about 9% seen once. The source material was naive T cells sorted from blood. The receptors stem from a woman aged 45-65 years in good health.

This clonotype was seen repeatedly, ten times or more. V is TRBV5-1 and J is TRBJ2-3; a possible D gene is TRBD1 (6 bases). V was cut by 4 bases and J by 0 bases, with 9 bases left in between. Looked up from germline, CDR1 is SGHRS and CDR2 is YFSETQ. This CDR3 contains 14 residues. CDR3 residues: CASSTGQSTDTQYF. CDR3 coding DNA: TGCGCCAGCAGCACGGGACAAAGCACAGATACGCAGTATTTT.

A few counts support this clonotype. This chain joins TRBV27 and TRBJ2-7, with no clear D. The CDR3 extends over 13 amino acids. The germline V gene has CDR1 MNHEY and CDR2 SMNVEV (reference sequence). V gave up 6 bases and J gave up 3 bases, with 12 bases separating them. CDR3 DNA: TGTGCCAGCAGGCCCAGCGCCTTCTACGAGCAGTACTTC. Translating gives CASRPSAFYEQYF.

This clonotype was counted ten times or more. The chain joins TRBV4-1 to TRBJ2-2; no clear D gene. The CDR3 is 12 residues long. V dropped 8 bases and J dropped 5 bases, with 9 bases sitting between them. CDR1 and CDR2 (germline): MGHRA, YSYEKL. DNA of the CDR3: TGCGCCAGCGGTAGACATACCGGGGAGCTGTTTTTT. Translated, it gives CASGRHTGELFF.

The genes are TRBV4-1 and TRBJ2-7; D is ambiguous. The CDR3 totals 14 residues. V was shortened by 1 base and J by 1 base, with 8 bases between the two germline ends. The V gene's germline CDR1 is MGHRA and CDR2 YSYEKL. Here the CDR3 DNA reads TGCGCCAGCAGCCAAGCCGACTTTTCCTACGAGCAGTACTTC. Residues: CASSQADFSYEQYF.

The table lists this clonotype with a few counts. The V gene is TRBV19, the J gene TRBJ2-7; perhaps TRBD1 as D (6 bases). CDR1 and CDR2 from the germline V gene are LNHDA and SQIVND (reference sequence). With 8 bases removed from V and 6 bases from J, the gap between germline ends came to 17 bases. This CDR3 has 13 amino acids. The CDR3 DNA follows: TGTGCCAGTCTTTTCGAAGCAGGGGCCGAGCAGTACTTC. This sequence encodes CASLFEAGAEQYF.

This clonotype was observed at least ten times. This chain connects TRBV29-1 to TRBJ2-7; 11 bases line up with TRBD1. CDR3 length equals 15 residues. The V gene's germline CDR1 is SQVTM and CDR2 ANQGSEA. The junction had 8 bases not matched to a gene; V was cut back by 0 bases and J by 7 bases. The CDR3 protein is CSVEDWEDRGREQYF. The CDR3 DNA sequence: TGCAGCGTTGAAGATTGGGAGGACAGGGGGCGGGAGCAGTACTTC.

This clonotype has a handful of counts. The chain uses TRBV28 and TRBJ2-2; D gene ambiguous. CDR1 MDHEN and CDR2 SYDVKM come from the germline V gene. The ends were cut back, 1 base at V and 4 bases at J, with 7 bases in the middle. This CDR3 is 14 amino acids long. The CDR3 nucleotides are TGTGCCAGCAGTTTATCAGTGCCCACCGGGGAGCTGTTTTTT. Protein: CASSLSVPTGELFF.

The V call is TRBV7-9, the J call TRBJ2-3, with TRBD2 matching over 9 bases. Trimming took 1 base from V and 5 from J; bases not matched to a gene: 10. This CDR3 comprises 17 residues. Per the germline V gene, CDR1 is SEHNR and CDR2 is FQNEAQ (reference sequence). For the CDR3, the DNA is TGTGCCAGCAGCTTAGACTCTGTGCGGGAGGGCCGAGATACGCAGTATTTT. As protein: CASSLDSVREGRDTQYF.

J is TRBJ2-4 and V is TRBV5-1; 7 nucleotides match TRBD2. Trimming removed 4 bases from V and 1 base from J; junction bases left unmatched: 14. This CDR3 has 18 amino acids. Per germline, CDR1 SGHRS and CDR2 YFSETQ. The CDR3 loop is CASSPGEGGKRAKNIQYF. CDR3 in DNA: TGCGCCAGCAGCCCGGGGGAGGGCGGGAAAAGGGCCAAAAACATTCAGTACTTC.

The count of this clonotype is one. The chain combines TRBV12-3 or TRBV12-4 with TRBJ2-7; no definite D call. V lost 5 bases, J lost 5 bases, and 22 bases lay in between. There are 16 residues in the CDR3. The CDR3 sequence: CASSPRLWFNWDEQYF. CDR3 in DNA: TGTGCCAGCAGTCCTCGCCTCTGGTTTAATTGGGACGAGCAGTACTTC.

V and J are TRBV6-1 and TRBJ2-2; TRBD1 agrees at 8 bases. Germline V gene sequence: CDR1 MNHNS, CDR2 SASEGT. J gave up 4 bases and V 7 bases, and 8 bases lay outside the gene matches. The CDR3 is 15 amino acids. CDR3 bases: TGTGCCAGCAAAGCCCTGACAGGGGCCACCGGGGAGCTGTTTTTT. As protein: CASKALTGATGELFF.

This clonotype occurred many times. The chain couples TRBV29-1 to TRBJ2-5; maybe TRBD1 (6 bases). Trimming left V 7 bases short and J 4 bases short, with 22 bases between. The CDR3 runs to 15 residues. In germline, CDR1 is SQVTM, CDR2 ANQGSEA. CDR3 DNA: TGCAGCGGAGCCGGCCCACAGGGATCGGTAGAGACCCAGTACTTC. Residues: CSGAGPQGSVETQYF.

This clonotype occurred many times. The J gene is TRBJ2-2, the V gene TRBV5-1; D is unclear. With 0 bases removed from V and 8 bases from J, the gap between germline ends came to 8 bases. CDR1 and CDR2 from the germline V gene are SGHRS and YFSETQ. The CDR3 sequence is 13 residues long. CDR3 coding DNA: TGCGCCAGCAGCTTGGATGGGTTAGGGGAGCTGTTTTTT. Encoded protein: CASSLDGLGELFF.

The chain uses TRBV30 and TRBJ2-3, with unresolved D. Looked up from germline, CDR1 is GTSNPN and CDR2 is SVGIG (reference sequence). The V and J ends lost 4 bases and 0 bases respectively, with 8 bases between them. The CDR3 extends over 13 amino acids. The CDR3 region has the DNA TGTGCCTGGACCAGAACTAGCACAGATACGCAGTATTTT. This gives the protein CAWTRTSTDTQYF.